These 8 T cell receptor beta chains share one sample of origin, sequenced in a study of blood T cell repertoires in COVID-19 (dated by TCRdb to about 2020). Library preparation was by the immunoSEQ multiplex PCR assay. TCRdb mirrors the immuneACCESS table, restricted to in-frame sequences. Some clones are absent from its copies; in checked studies, under half trace to an unresolved V gene, and the reason for the others is unknown. Here the sample has a few hundred thousand clones; 80% to 85% occur a single time. The ten largest make up less than 2% of the sample. The sequencing sample was made of peripheral blood. The receptors originated from a woman between 40 and 55 years old who had recovered from COVID-19.

J is TRBJ2-2 and V is TRBV11-2, with a weak D call TRBD1 (5 bases). The V end lost 5 bases, the J end lost 1 base, and 11 bases lay between the germline ends. The germline gives CDR1 SGHAT, CDR2 FQNNGV. The CDR3 extends over 15 amino acids. The CDR3 is CASSPWGKNTGELFF. CDR3 bases: TGTGCCAGCAGCCCGTGGGGCAAGAACACCGGGGAGCTGTTTTTT.

The J gene is TRBJ2-1, the V gene TRBV4-2; D might be TRBD2 (6 bases). V gave up 0 bases and J gave up 8 bases, with 14 bases separating them. The CDR3 length is 15 residues. The germline V gene encodes CDR1 LGHNA and CDR2 YNFKEQ. CDR3 DNA: TGTGCCAGCAGCCAAGAAGGTATGGAGGGTCATGAGCAGTTCTTC. It is translated as CASSQEGMEGHEQFF.

The V and J genes are TRBV5-1 and TRBJ2-5, with 7 bases identical to TRBD1. The CDR3 runs to 14 residues. Trimming cost V 6 bases and J 9 bases; bases outside gene matches: 14. Germline-derived CDR1 and CDR2 are SGHRS and YFSETQ. CDR3 residues: CASTDGTAGRAQYF. The CDR3 DNA sequence: TGCGCCAGCACCGACGGGACAGCCGGAAGGGCCCAGTACTTC.

V and J are TRBV5-1 and TRBJ2-2, with D maybe TRBD1 (6 bases). V gave up 3 bases and J gave up 4 bases, with 10 bases separating them. The CDR3 length is 14 residues. Germline CDR1 is SGHRS and CDR2 is YFSETQ. CDR3 region: CASSWDTFTGELFF. The CDR3 DNA reads TGCGCCAGCAGCTGGGACACCTTCACCGGGGAGCTGTTTTTT.

This clone came up once. The rearrangement uses TRBV5-6 and TRBJ2-5, with TRBD2 identical over 10 bases. Germline lookup yields CDR1 SGHDT and CDR2 YYEEEE. The length of the CDR3 is 13 residues. V was clipped by 5 bases and J by 3 bases; unmatched bases: 1. CDR3 loop: CASSTSGEETQYF. Here the CDR3 DNA reads TGTGCCAGCAGTACTAGCGGGGAAGAGACCCAGTACTTC.

This clone was seen a few times. The rearrangement uses TRBV25-1 and TRBJ2-3; D is unclear. Trimming removed 7 bases from V and 7 bases from J, with 18 bases in between. CDR1 and CDR2 from the germline V gene are MGHDK and SYGVNS. The CDR3 spans 14 residues. The CDR3 loop is CASKQAGTQYTQYF. For the CDR3, the DNA is TGTGCCAGCAAGCAGGCAGGTACACAATATACGCAGTATTTT. Complete variable domain (other parts from reference TRBV25-1 and TRBJ2-3): EADIYQTPRYLVIGTGKKITLECSQTMGHDKMYWYQQDPGMELHLIHYSYGVNSTEKGDLSSESTVSRIRTEHFPLTLESARPSHTSQYLCASKQAGTQYTQYFGPGTRLTVL.

In its sample, this clone was seen a few times. The chain is built from TRBV5-1 and TRBJ2-3, with TRBD2 as a possible D gene (6 bases). The CDR3 runs to 14 residues. Germline V gene sequence: CDR1 SGHRS, CDR2 YFSETQ. The V end was cut by 4 bases, the J end by 5 bases, with 14 bases between. The CDR3 coding sequence is TGCGCCAGCAGCGTAGGAGGGGTCGGAGATACGCAGTATTTT. Residues: CASSVGGVGDTQYF.

This sequence joins TRBV29-1 and TRBJ1-1, with no clear D. Germline loops: CDR1 SQVTM, CDR2 ANQGSEA. Trimming took off 3 bases at V and 2 bases at J, with 7 bases between the two ends. The CDR3 is 12 amino acids. For the CDR3, the DNA is TGCAGCGTTGATGGCCGAAACACTGAAGCTTTCTTT. Its translation: CSVDGRNTEAFF.